Presented here are 23 T cell receptor beta chains from one specimen sequenced in a study of long-term antiretroviral therapy in people with HIV. Survey-level immunoSEQ v3.0 assays were run. TCRdb's table, derived via immunoSEQ multiplex PCR, lists solely in-frame clones and lacks some. In the table there are 20,000 to 25,000 clones, 65% to 85% of which are singletons. The sample was unsorted PBMCs, taken 1.5 years after starting antiretroviral therapy. These TCRs come from a man aged 25-45 years with HIV.

This clone was seen just once. The chain recombines TRBV5-1 with TRBJ2-1, with D hard to call. The germline gives CDR1 SGHRS, CDR2 YFSETQ. The CDR3 is 11 amino acids. Trimming took off 2 bases at V and 7 bases at J, with 4 bases between the two ends. The CDR3 is CASSLRNEQFF. The CDR3 DNA reads as TGCGCCAGCAGCTTACGTAATGAGCAGTTCTTC.

The chain carries TRBV28 and TRBJ1-5; a possible D gene is TRBD1 (5 bases). V was pared by 3 bases and J by 0 bases, with 9 bases between. CDR1 and CDR2 (germline): MDHEN, SYDVKM. The CDR3 is 15 residues long. CDR3 sequence: CASSFWTNSNQPQHF. CDR3 nucleotides: TGTGCCAGCAGTTTTTGGACAAATAGCAATCAGCCCCAGCATTTT.

The rearrangement joins TRBV7-3 to TRBJ2-2; D call uncertain. Trimming left V 0 bases short and J 5 bases short, with 4 bases between. Germline loops: CDR1 SGHTA, CDR2 FQGTGA. The CDR3 contains 13 residues. The CDR3 sequence is CASSLTRTGELFF. CDR3 DNA sequence: TGTGCCAGCAGCTTAACCAGGACCGGGGAGCTGTTTTTT.

The V and J genes are TRBV7-9 and TRBJ2-7, with 8 bases matching TRBD1. CDR1 SEHNR and CDR2 FQNEAQ come from the germline V gene (reference sequence). Trimming removed 8 bases from V and 2 bases from J; junction bases left unmatched: 5. The length of the CDR3 is 13 residues. The CDR3 reads CASGKQGAYEQYF. As DNA, the CDR3 is TGTGCCAGCGGGAAACAGGGGGCCTACGAGCAGTACTTC.

The chain uses TRBV5-6 and TRBJ1-5; D is unresolved. The germline V gene encodes CDR1 SGHDT and CDR2 YYEEEE. This CDR3 is 15 amino acids long. V shed 0 bases and J shed 1 base, with 8 bases lying between them. The CDR3 DNA reads as TGTGCCAGCAGCTTGGGCATTGGGAGCAATCAGCCCCAGCATTTT. Encoded protein: CASSLGIGSNQPQHF.

The rearrangement uses TRBV5-1 and TRBJ2-5; D gene uncertain. CDR1 and CDR2 from the germline V gene are SGHRS and YFSETQ. The CDR3 consists of 13 residues. Deletions cut 3 bases from V and 5 bases from J, with 11 bases between. The CDR3 sequence is CASSSVVDETQYF. CDR3 coding DNA: TGCGCCAGCAGCTCGGTGGTGGACGAGACCCAGTACTTC.

The chain links TRBV4-1 to TRBJ1-2, with D maybe TRBD1 (6 bases). This CDR3 spans 14 amino acids. Trimming removed 3 bases from V and 1 base from J, with 9 bases in between. Germline CDR1 reads MGHRA; CDR2 reads YSYEKL. The DNA of the CDR3 is TGCGCCAGCAGCCAGGGGGGGCATAACTATGGCTACACCTTC. This gives the protein CASSQGGHNYGYTF.

The genes are TRBV11-2 and TRBJ1-1; 9 positions match TRBD1. Germline V gene sequence: CDR1 SGHAT, CDR2 FQNNGV. The J segment lost 4 bases and the V segment lost 4 bases, leaving 7 bases of the junction unmatched. This CDR3 is built from 15 residues. DNA of the CDR3: TGTGCCAGCAGCTCGACGGACAGGGGTATCACTGAAGCTTTCTTT. It codes for CASSSTDRGITEAFF.

CDR3 nucleotide sequence: TGCGCCAGCAGCCAAGATCGAGCGTCCACAGATACGCAGTATTTT. Amino acid sequence: CASSQDRASTDTQYF. This chain joins TRBV4-3 and TRBJ2-3; no clear D gene. Germline-derived CDR1 and CDR2 are LGHNA and YSLEER. This CDR3 spans 15 amino acids. V lost 0 bases, J lost 2 bases, and 9 bases lay in between.

The chain couples TRBV13 to TRBJ2-1; D perhaps matches TRBD2 (5 bases). Deletions cut 1 base from V and 4 bases from J, with 8 bases between. The CDR3 has 14 residues. The germline V gene has CDR1 PRHDT and CDR2 FYEKMQ (reference sequence). CDR3 residues: CASSLAGLYNEQFF. In DNA form, the CDR3 reads TGTGCCAGCAGCTTAGCGGGGTTATACAATGAGCAGTTCTTC. Supplemented by reference TRBV13 and TRBJ2-1, the full variable domain reads AAGVIQSPRHLIKEKRETATLKCYPIPRHDTVYWYQQGPGQDPQFLISFYEKMQSDKGSIPDRFSAQQFSDYHSELNMSSLELGDSALYFCASSLAGLYNEQFFGPGTRLTVL.

The CDR3 region is CASSLSEGSPLHF. The DNA for the CDR3 is TGTGCCAGCAGCCTCTCGGAGGGTTCACCCCTCCACTTT. This chain links TRBV7-8 with TRBJ1-6; D is ambiguous. V was trimmed by 5 bases and J by 9 bases, leaving 11 bases between them. Germline V gene lookup returns CDR1 SGHVS and CDR2 FQNEAQ. The length of the CDR3 is 13 residues.

This chain joins TRBV28 and TRBJ1-4; D is uncertain. This CDR3 is 13 amino acids long. Germline V gene lookup returns CDR1 MDHEN and CDR2 SYDVKM. With 3 bases removed from V and 4 bases from J, the gap between germline ends came to 6 bases. The CDR3 bases are TGTGCCAGCAGTTTTTCGGGTAATGAAAAACTGTTTTTT. Encoded protein: CASSFSGNEKLFF.

This clone was detected only once. The rearrangement uses TRBV11-1 and TRBJ2-7; 7 bases line up with TRBD1. Germline V CDR1 and CDR2: SGHAT, FQDESV (reference sequence). With 5 bases clipped from V and 1 base from J, the junction kept 8 bases outside the gene matches. CDR3 length: 15 residues. CDR3 amino acids: CASSLNRDSSYEQYF. The DNA for the CDR3 is TGTGCCAGCAGCCTGAATCGGGACAGTTCCTACGAGCAGTACTTC.

This clone was counted between two and nine times. Here the CDR3 reads CASSQSRTHEQYF. Here the CDR3 DNA reads TGCGCCAGCAGCCAATCCAGAACCCACGAGCAGTACTTC. The gene calls are TRBV4-1 and TRBJ2-7, with D hard to call. This CDR3 contains 13 residues. Trimming left V 2 bases short and J 5 bases short, with 10 bases between. The germline V gene has CDR1 MGHRA and CDR2 YSYEKL.

This clone was counted only a few times. The gene calls are TRBV5-4 and TRBJ1-1; D ambiguous. The CDR3 consists of 15 residues. Trimming removed 0 bases at V and 1 base at J, with 10 bases between. From germline, CDR1 is SGHNT and CDR2 YYREEE (reference sequence). CDR3 sequence: CASSLAGGGNTEAFF. The CDR3 nucleotides read TGTGCCAGCAGCTTGGCCGGTGGAGGGAACACTGAAGCTTTCTTT.

The J gene is TRBJ1-1, the V gene TRBV6-5, with D tentatively TRBD1 (5 bases). The CDR3 runs 15 residues. The germline CDR1 and CDR2 sequences are MNHEY and SVGAGI. The V end was cut by 6 bases, the J end by 1 base, with 15 bases between. The CDR3 bases are TGTGCCAGCAGGACCTCCGGGACTGCGAACACTGAAGCTTTCTTT. Translating it yields CASRTSGTANTEAFF.

The chain combines TRBV10-3 with TRBJ2-7, with TRBD1 matching 7 bases. V was pared by 7 bases and J by 5 bases, with 11 bases of the junction left unmatched. CDR1 is ENHRY, CDR2 SYGVKD, per germline. The CDR3 totals 14 residues. The DNA for the CDR3 is TGTGCCATCAAAATGGCAGGGGGAATAGACGAGCAGTACTTC. Translation: CAIKMAGGIDEQYF.

This sequence joins TRBV7-9 and TRBJ2-1; D is undetermined. V was clipped by 6 bases and J by 8 bases, with 11 bases between them. This CDR3 is built from 12 residues. Germline CDR1 reads SEHNR; CDR2 reads FQNEAQ (reference sequence). Written as DNA, the CDR3 is TGTGCCAGCAGGGGCCGACACCATGAGCAGTTCTTC. Its protein is CASRGRHHEQFF.

The chain links TRBV7-7 to TRBJ2-1; D call uncertain. This CDR3 is 13 amino acids long. The germline gives CDR1 SSHAT, CDR2 FNYEAQ (reference sequence). V gave up 4 bases and J gave up 4 bases, with 8 bases separating them. CDR3 in DNA: TGTGCCAGCAGCTCACACGGGTACAATGAGCAGTTCTTC. This codes for CASSSHGYNEQFF.

The V and J genes are TRBV5-6 and TRBJ2-3; D call uncertain. The length of the CDR3 is 11 residues. The germline V and J ends were trimmed by 3 bases and 6 bases, with 5 bases remaining between them. Germline V gene data show CDR1 as SGHDT and CDR2 as YYEEEE. The CDR3 region is CASSWMDTQYF. Here the CDR3 DNA reads TGTGCCAGCAGCTGGATGGATACGCAGTATTTT.

The rearrangement links TRBV5-1 to TRBJ1-3; perhaps TRBD1 as D (6 bases). CDR3 length: 17 amino acids. The V and J ends lost 0 bases and 0 bases respectively, with 13 bases between them. Germline-derived CDR1 and CDR2 are SGHRS and YFSETQ. The CDR3 nucleotides read TGCGCCAGCAGCTTGGATGGGGGGCACAGCTCTGGAAACACCATATATTTT. Protein sequence: CASSLDGGHSSGNTIYF.

The chain couples TRBV28 to TRBJ1-3; D is undetermined. The length of the CDR3 is 14 residues. With 5 bases removed from V and 0 bases from J, the gap between germline ends came to 8 bases. Germline V lookup: CDR1 MDHEN, CDR2 SYDVKM. As DNA, the CDR3 is TGTGCCAGCAGTCCCAGGATCTCTGGAAACACCATATATTTT. The encoded protein is CASSPRISGNTIYF.

V is TRBV30 and J is TRBJ1-5; D is uncertain. The CDR3 is 13 amino acids. The ends were cut back, 1 base at V and 1 base at J, with 5 bases in the middle. The germline V gene encodes CDR1 GTSNPN and CDR2 SVGIG (reference sequence). Here the CDR3 reads CAWSGKSNQPQHF. The CDR3 nucleotides read TGTGCCTGGAGTGGTAAAAGCAATCAGCCCCAGCATTTT.